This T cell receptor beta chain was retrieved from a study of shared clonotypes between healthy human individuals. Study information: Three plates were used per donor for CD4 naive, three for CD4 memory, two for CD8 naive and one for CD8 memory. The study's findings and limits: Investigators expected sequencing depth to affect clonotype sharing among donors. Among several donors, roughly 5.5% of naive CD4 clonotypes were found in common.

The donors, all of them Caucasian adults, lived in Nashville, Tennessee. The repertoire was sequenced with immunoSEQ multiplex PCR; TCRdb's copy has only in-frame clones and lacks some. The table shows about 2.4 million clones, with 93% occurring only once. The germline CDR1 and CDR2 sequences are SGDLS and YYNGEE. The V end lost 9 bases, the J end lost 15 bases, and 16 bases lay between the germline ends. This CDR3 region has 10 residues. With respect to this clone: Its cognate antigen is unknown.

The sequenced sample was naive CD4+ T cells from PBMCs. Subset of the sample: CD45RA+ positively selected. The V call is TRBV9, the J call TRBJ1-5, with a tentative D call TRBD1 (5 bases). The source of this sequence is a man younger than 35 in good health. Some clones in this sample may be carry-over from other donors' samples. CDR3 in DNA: TGTGCCACCCCAGGACAATCGGGGCATTTT. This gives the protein CATPGQSGHF.